A selection of T cell receptor beta chains follows, all from one sample in a study of T cells in Graves' hyperthyroidism and ophthalmopathy. TCRdb reanalysed the multiplex PCR reads using MiXCR and keeps one entry per CDR3 protein. The sample consists of a few hundred thousand distinct CDR3 sequences, more than 45% of them appearing once. Sequencing was performed on peripheral blood or thyroid tissue (not recorded which). These receptors originate from a young woman with Graves' hyperthyroidism. The CDR3 runs from the conserved cysteine through the conserved F or W. Fields, in order: clone size, D gene, V gene, J gene, CDR3 DNA, CDR3 protein. D genes are given only for firm matches. Clone size is not always given. Where it is, it says once, few, many or a class for expanded clones.

-	TRBD2	TRBV6-5	TRBJ2-2	TGTGCCAGCAGTTACTTAGCGGGAGGTTCCGGGGAGCTGTTTTTT	CASSYLAGGSGELFF
many	-	TRBV6-1	TRBJ1-5	TGTGCCAGCAGTGAGCTTGAGCCCAGCAATCAGCCCCAGCATTTT	CASSELEPSNQPQHF
-	-	TRBV2	TRBJ2-6	TGTGCCAGTAAACGAACAGGGTTCGCTGGGGCCAACGTCCTGACTTTC	CASKRTGFAGANVLTF
few	TRBD2	TRBV20-1	TRBJ2-1	TGCAGTGTCGAGCGGGAGTTTGAGCAGTTCTTC	CSVEREFEQFF
many	-	TRBV5-6	TRBJ1-2	TGTGCCAGCACCAAAAGCCCCTTCGGCTATGGCTACACCTTC	CASTKSPFGYGYTF
-	TRBD2	TRBV29-1	TRBJ2-1	TGCAGCGTTGTTCAGCGGGAGAAGGTCAATGAGCAGTTCTTC	CSVVQREKVNEQFF
many	-	TRBV20-1	TRBJ2-5	TGCAGTGCTTTCAGTGGGGAGACCCAGTACTTC	CSAFSGETQYF
-	TRBD1	TRBV5-1	TRBJ1-2	TGCGCCAGCAGCTCTCAGGGGGCGCAAAGGGGTGGCTACATCTTC	CASSSQGAQRGGYIF
-	-	TRBV28	TRBJ1-5	TGTGCCAGCAGTTTTAAAAGGGGGAGCAATCAGCCCCAGCATTTT	CASSFKRGSNQPQHF
-	-	TRBV7-8	TRBJ1-5	TGTGCCAGCAGCTCAAGGGGGGGTAGGCAGCCCCAGCATTTT	CASSSRGGRQPQHF
many	-	TRBV9	TRBJ2-5	TGTGCCAGCAGCGTAGTAGGAGGGGGCCAGACCCAGTACTTC	CASSVVGGGQTQYF
medium-sized	TRBD1	TRBV2	TRBJ1-2	TGTGCCAGCAGTGAAGCAGGCAGGGGGCGAGGCTACACCTTC	CASSEAGRGRGYTF
many	-	TRBV19	TRBJ2-7	TGTGCCAGTATAGGGAAGGGCAGTCAGTACTTC	CASIGKGSQYF
many	TRBD2	TRBV5-5	TRBJ2-5	TGTGCCAGCAGCAGCCTTCTAGCGGGAGACGAGGAGACCCAGTACTTC	CASSSLLAGDEETQYF
-	-	TRBV29-1	TRBJ1-5	TGCAGCGCAAGCTCCGGGGGGCAGCCCCAGCATTTT	CSASSGGQPQHF
many	-	TRBV6-5	TRBJ1-1	TGTGCCAGCAGTTACAGGATCAGGGACCCTGAAGCTTTCTTT	CASSYRIRDPEAFF
many	TRBD1	TRBV2	TRBJ1-1	TGTGCCAGCAGCCCTGACAGGGGCACTGAAGCTTTCTTT	CASSPDRGTEAFF
once	-	TRBV7-2	TRBJ2-5	TGTGCCAGCAGATTCGGGGTAGGAGGAGTAGAGACCCAGTACTTC	CASRFGVGGVETQYF
many	-	TRBV6-5	TRBJ1-1	TGTGCCAGCAGTTACTCGAAACGGATGAACACTGAAGCTTTCTTT	CASSYSKRMNTEAFF
many	TRBD1	TRBV6-5	TRBJ1-5	TGTGCCAGCAGTCGCCGGGACAGCCGCAATCAGCCCCAGCATTTT	CASSRRDSRNQPQHF
many	-	TRBV2	TRBJ1-5	TGTGCCAGCAGGAGGGAGACAGCGAAAAATCAGCCCCAGCATTTT	CASRRETAKNQPQHF
many	-	TRBV5-6	TRBJ1-5	TGTGCCAGCAGCTGGGGACCCTTCCTGGGTCAGCCCCAGCATTTT	CASSWGPFLGQPQHF
many	TRBD1	TRBV7-8	TRBJ1-1	TGTGCCAGCAGCTTCCCGGGACAGGGCTCCACTGAAGCTTTCTTT	CASSFPGQGSTEAFF